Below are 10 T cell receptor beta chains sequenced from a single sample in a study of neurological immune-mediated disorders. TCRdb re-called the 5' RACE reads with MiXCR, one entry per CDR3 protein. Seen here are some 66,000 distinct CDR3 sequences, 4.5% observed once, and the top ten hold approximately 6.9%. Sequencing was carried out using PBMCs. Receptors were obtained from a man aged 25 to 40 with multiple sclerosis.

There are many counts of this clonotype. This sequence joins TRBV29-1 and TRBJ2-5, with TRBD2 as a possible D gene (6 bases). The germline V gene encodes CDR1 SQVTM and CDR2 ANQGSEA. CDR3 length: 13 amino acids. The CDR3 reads CSGRRAGRETQYF. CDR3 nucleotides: TGCAGTGGCAGGAGGGCAGGGCGAGAGACCCAGTACTTC.

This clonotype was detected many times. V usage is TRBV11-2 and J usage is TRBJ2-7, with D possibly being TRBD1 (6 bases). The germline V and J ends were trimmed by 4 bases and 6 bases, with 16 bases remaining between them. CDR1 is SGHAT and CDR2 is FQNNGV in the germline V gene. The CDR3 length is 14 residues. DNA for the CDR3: TGTGCCAGCAGCTATAGGACAGTCCCGGGCGAGCAGTACTTC. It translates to CASSYRTVPGEQYF.

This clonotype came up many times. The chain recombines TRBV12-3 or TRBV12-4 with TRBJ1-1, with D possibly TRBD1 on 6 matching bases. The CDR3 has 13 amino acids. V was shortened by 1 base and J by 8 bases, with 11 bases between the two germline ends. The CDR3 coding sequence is TGTGCCAGCAGTTTAGGGGGGGGCTGGGAAGCTTTCTTT. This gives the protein CASSLGGGWEAFF.

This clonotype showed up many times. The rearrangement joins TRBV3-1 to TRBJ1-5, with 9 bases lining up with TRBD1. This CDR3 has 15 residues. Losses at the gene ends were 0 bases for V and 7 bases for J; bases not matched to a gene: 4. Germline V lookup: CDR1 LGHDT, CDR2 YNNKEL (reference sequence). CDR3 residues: CASSQDRTGAQPQHF. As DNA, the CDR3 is TGTGCCAGCAGCCAAGATAGGACAGGGGCGCAGCCCCAGCATTTT.

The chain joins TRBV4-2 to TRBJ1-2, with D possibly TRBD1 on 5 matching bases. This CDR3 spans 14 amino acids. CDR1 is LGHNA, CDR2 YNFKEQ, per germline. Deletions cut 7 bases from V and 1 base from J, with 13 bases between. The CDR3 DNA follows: TGTGCCAGCAATCGCCAGGGCGGTAACTATGGCTACACCTTC. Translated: CASNRQGGNYGYTF.

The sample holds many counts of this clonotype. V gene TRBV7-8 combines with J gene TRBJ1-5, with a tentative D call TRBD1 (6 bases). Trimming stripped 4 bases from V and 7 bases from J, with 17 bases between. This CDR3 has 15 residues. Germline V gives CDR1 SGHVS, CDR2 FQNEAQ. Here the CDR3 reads CASSSQGSRGQPQHF. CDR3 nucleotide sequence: TGTGCCAGCAGCTCTCAGGGGAGTAGGGGACAGCCCCAGCATTTT. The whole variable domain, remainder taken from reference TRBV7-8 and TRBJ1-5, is GAGVSQSPRYKVAKRGQDVALRCDPISGHVSLFWYQQALGQGPEFLTYFQNEAQLDKSGLPSDRFFAERPEGSVSTLKIQRTQQEDSAVYLCASSSQGSRGQPQHFGDGTRLSIL.

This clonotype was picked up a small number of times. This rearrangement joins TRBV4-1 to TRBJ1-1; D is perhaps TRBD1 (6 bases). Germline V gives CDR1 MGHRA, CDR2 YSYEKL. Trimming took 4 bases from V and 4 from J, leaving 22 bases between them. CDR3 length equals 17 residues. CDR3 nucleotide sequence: TGCGCCAGCAGCCGGAAGGGGGAGCGAGGCTGGAGCACTGAAGCTTTCTTT. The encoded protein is CASSRKGERGWSTEAFF.

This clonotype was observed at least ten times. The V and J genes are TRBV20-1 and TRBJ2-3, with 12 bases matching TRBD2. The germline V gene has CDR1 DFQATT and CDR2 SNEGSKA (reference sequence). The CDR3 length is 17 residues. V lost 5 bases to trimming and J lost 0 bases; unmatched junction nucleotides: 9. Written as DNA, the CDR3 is TGCAGTGCTCCACTAGCGGGGGGCAGACTTAGCACAGATACGCAGTATTTT. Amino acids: CSAPLAGGRLSTDTQYF.

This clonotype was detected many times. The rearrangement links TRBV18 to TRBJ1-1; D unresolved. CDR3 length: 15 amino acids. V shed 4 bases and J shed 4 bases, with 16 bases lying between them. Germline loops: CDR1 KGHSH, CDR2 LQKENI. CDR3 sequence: CASSQTAAGSTEAFF. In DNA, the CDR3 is TGTGCCAGCTCACAGACCGCCGCGGGGTCCACTGAAGCTTTCTTT. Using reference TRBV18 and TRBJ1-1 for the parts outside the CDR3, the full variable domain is NAGVMQNPRHLVRRRGQEARLRCSPMKGHSHVYWYRQLPEEGLKFMVYLQKENIIDESGMPKERFSAEFPKEGPSILRIQQVVRGDSAAYFCASSQTAAGSTEAFFGQGTRLTVV.

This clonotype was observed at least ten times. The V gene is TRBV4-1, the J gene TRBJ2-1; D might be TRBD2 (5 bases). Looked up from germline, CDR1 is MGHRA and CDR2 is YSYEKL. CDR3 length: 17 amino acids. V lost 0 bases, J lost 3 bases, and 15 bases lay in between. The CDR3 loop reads CASSQDASGEHYNEQFF. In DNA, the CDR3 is TGCGCCAGCAGCCAAGATGCGTCCGGGGAACACTACAATGAGCAGTTCTTC.